This T cell receptor (beta chain) was captured by sequencing in a study of blood T cell repertoires in COVID-19. Background on the study: Both acute and convalescent COVID-19 samples were obtained from the United States, Italy and Spain. PBMCs, B-cell-depleted T cells, or T cells provided the cDNA or gDNA that made up the material.

Per the study methods: Reference gene primer amplification gave nucleated cell count estimates. TCRdb's copy holds only in-frame clones and misses some; the assay was immunoSEQ multiplex PCR. That table furnishes V, J and clone size, whereas the DNA furnished D and trimming. The table has about 190,000 clones, under 80% seen once. This clonotype originated in a woman between 45 and 65 years old with acute or convalescent COVID-19. Sequencing was performed on peripheral blood.

The CDR3 protein is CSVDGQGFYGYTF. The CDR3 coding sequence is TGCAGCGTTGATGGACAGGGCTTCTATGGCTACACCTTC. The chain links TRBV29-1 to TRBJ1-2, with TRBD1 identical over 8 bases. The CDR3 totals 13 residues. Germline loops: CDR1 SQVTM, CDR2 ANQGSEA. Trimming at V came to 3 bases and at J to 4 bases, leaving 4 bases not matched to a gene.